This T cell receptor (beta chain) was identified during a study of blood T cell repertoires in COVID-19. Study in general: Samples of COVID-19 (acute and convalescent) were obtained from the United States, Italy and Spain. PBMCs, B-cell-depleted T cells, or T cells provided the cDNA or gDNA that made up the material.

Recruits, aged roughly 18 to 95 years, lived in 20 to 30 US areas. Participants had their cohort set by participant-reported clinical history. Profiled with immunoSEQ multiplex PCR; TCRdb holds only in-frame clones, not every one. The sample yields 230,000 or so clones, about 90% seen once. The CDR3 extends over 16 amino acids. Trimming removed 1 base from V and 6 bases from J; junction bases left unmatched: 5. Germline V gene sequence: CDR1 SGHTA, CDR2 FQGTGA. This chain uses TRBV7-3 with TRBJ2-2, with TRBD2 identical over 10 bases. The sequence came from a woman aged 45-65 years with acute COVID-19. Sequenced material: PBMCs or T cells enriched from blood (not recorded which). The CDR3 protein is CASSLNLAGASGELFF. CDR3 coding DNA: TGTGCCAGCAGCTTAAACCTAGCGGGAGCCTCCGGGGAGCTGTTTTTT.